Detailed here is one TCR beta chain. Its antigen is as yet unknown. Researchers ran the PCR with 60 Vbeta and 13 Jbeta primers. Repertoires were generated with immunoSEQ multiplex PCR, while TCRdb's copy carries only in-frame clones and drops some. Found here are approximately 150,000 clones, roughly 80% of them singletons; the top ten hold under 1.5%. This specimen comes from a study of cytomegalovirus exposure and HLA in healthy donors. Per the germline V gene, CDR1 is SGDLS and CDR2 is YYNGEE. CDR3 length: 17 amino acids. The ends were cut back, 4 bases at V and 2 bases at J, with 22 bases in the middle. General study results and limits: When a later analysis was performed, an Asian-associated ancestry cluster reportedly had fewer N-insertions than the approximately 700-donor mean. Earlier analysis yielded a pattern in which most TCR beta V segments were productive about 90% or about 30% of the time. It was shown in a later analysis that HLA-associated TCR beta chains were more clonally expanded than other, equally common chains.

The sequence came from a man aged 45-65 years in good health and CMV-seropositive. The sample comprised PBMCs. This sequence joins TRBV9 and TRBJ2-7; D might be TRBD2 (5 bases). DNA for the CDR3: TGTGCCAGCAGCCCCTCCCCCCGTGAGGGAATTACCTACGAGCAGTACTTC. Amino acids: CASSPSPREGITYEQYF.